This T cell receptor (beta chain) is drawn from a study of naive and memory T cell subsets. Cells stained for CD3, CD4, CD8, CD45RA, CD27 and viability were sorted into four CD45RA/CD27 subsets. Overall study findings and caveats: Especially in CD8 cells, naive repertoires contained a few larger clonotypes, possibly CD45RA-re-expressing memory cells. Over 85% of naive TCR sequences appeared only once, unlike memory subsets.

An equimolar mix of two oligonucleotides served as the beta constant-region primer for TRBC1 and TRBC2. Ligated cDNA was amplified by four rounds of PCR with nested alpha and beta constant-region primers and SP2. TCRdb processed the UMI-ligation and nested PCR reads anew with MiXCR; each CDR3 protein has one entry. The sample carries about 150,000 distinct CDR3 sequences, over 15% recorded once. This clonotype was seen only a few times. Its antigen is not known. V was pared by 3 bases and J by 6 bases, with 15 bases between. This CDR3 contains 15 residues. Germline CDR1 and CDR2: SGHAT and FQNNGV. V gene TRBV11-2 combines with J gene TRBJ2-1, with D possibly TRBD2 on 6 matching bases. The sample comprised naive CD4+ T cells from blood. The receptor was isolated from a human donor in good health. The CDR3: CASSFGGMRGNEQFF. The CDR3 DNA follows: TGTGCCAGCAGCTTTGGGGGGATGAGGGGCAATGAGCAGTTCTTC.